This is a list of T cell receptor beta chains from one sample in a study of T cell responses to AZD1222 COVID-19 vaccine. The method was immunoSEQ multiplex PCR; TCRdb's version includes in-frame clones alone and lacks a portion of them. This sample has approximately 80,000 clones, with about 90% found just once. Material: peripheral blood, obtained on day 0 of AZD1222 vaccination. These receptors originate from an adult in good health. CDR3s include the opening cysteine and the closing phenylalanine or tryptophan. D genes are given only for firm matches. Only some rows state a clone size, as once, few, many or a class for expanded clones.

clone size: NA; V gene: TRBV30; D gene: NA; J gene: TRBJ1-1; CDR3 length: 13; CDR3 protein: CAIDRPSNTEAFF; CDR3 DNA: TGTGCTATCGACAGGCCATCGAACACTGAAGCTTTCTTT
clone size: NA; V gene: TRBV7-8; D gene: TRBD1; J gene: TRBJ1-1; CDR3 length: 15; CDR3 protein: CASSNDRDRDTEAFF; CDR3 DNA: TGTGCCAGCAGCAACGACAGGGACAGGGATACTGAAGCTTTCTTT
clone size: NA; V gene: TRBV7-2; D gene: NA; J gene: TRBJ1-3; CDR3 length: 14; CDR3 protein: CASSLGTTGNTIYF; CDR3 DNA: TGTGCCAGCAGCTTAGGGACGACCGGAAACACCATATATTTT
clone size: NA; V gene: TRBV18; D gene: NA; J gene: TRBJ1-6; CDR3 length: 13; CDR3 protein: CASSPRENSPLHF; CDR3 DNA: TGTGCCAGCTCACCACGAGAAAATTCACCCCTCCACTTT
clone size: NA; V gene: TRBV18; D gene: NA; J gene: TRBJ1-2; CDR3 length: 16; CDR3 protein: CASSPVTGGWNYGYTF; CDR3 DNA: TGTGCCAGCTCACCTGTGACAGGAGGGTGGAACTATGGCTACACCTTC
clone size: NA; V gene: TRBV28; D gene: NA; J gene: TRBJ1-1; CDR3 length: 13; CDR3 protein: CASSRQAKGEAFF; CDR3 DNA: TGTGCCAGCAGCCGACAGGCAAAGGGTGAAGCTTTCTTT
clone size: NA; V gene: TRBV20-1; D gene: TRBD2; J gene: TRBJ2-3; CDR3 length: 16; CDR3 protein: CSASFSSGTSTDTQYF; CDR3 DNA: TGCAGTGCTAGTTTCTCTAGCGGGACTAGCACAGATACGCAGTATTTT
clone size: NA; V gene: TRBV12-1; D gene: NA; J gene: TRBJ1-1; CDR3 length: 15; CDR3 protein: CASSFGDRLDTEAFF; CDR3 DNA: TGTGCCAGCAGCTTTGGGGACAGACTTGACACTGAAGCTTTCTTT
clone size: NA; V gene: TRBV19; D gene: NA; J gene: TRBJ2-1; CDR3 length: 13; CDR3 protein: CASSYGSHNEQFF; CDR3 DNA: TGTGCCAGTAGTTATGGTAGCCACAATGAGCAGTTCTTC
clone size: NA; V gene: TRBV6-5; D gene: TRBD1; J gene: TRBJ1-1; CDR3 length: 15; CDR3 protein: CASSPGQGAVTEAFF; CDR3 DNA: TGTGCCAGCAGTCCCGGACAGGGTGCCGTCACTGAAGCTTTCTTT
clone size: NA; V gene: TRBV7-2; D gene: NA; J gene: TRBJ1-2; CDR3 length: 14; CDR3 protein: CASSLSWGNYGYTF; CDR3 DNA: TGTGCCAGCAGCCTTTCCTGGGGGAACTATGGCTACACCTTC
clone size: once; V gene: TRBV18; D gene: TRBD1; J gene: TRBJ2-7; CDR3 length: 15; CDR3 protein: CASSPETGSSYEQYF; CDR3 DNA: TGTGCCAGCTCACCCGAGACAGGGAGCTCCTACGAGCAGTACTTC
clone size: NA; V gene: TRBV5-1; D gene: NA; J gene: TRBJ2-3; CDR3 length: 16; CDR3 protein: CASSLGRLGGTDTQYF; CDR3 DNA: TGCGCCAGCAGCTTGGGTAGACTAGGTGGCACAGATACGCAGTATTTT
clone size: NA; V gene: TRBV20-1; D gene: TRBD1; J gene: TRBJ1-1; CDR3 length: 14; CDR3 protein: CSASSDRGDTEAFF; CDR3 DNA: TGCAGTGCTAGTTCCGACAGGGGGGACACTGAAGCTTTCTTT
clone size: NA; V gene: TRBV5-3; D gene: TRBD2; J gene: TRBJ2-1; CDR3 length: 20; CDR3 protein: CARSHTTSGGALSSYNEQFF; CDR3 DNA: TGTGCCAGAAGCCACACGACTAGCGGGGGGGCCTTAAGCTCCTACAATGAGCAGTTCTTC
clone size: NA; V gene: TRBV6-1; D gene: NA; J gene: TRBJ2-7; CDR3 length: 13; CDR3 protein: CASGGRNSYEQYF; CDR3 DNA: TGTGCCAGCGGGGGACGTAACTCCTACGAGCAGTACTTC
clone size: NA; V gene: TRBV19; D gene: NA; J gene: TRBJ1-1; CDR3 length: 16; CDR3 protein: CASSGPGQPMNTEAFF; CDR3 DNA: TGTGCCAGTAGTGGGCCCGGCCAGCCGATGAACACTGAAGCTTTCTTT
clone size: NA; V gene: TRBV9; D gene: TRBD1; J gene: TRBJ2-7; CDR3 length: 16; CDR3 protein: CASSTDGTGSIREQYF; CDR3 DNA: TGTGCCAGCAGCACCGACGGGACAGGCTCTATCCGGGAGCAGTACTTC
clone size: NA; V gene: TRBV29-1; D gene: NA; J gene: TRBJ1-2; CDR3 length: 17; CDR3 protein: CSVDVGDGANTNYGYTF; CDR3 DNA: TGCAGCGTTGACGTCGGTGACGGAGCAAATACTAACTATGGCTACACCTTC
clone size: few; V gene: TRBV7-9; D gene: TRBD1; J gene: TRBJ2-5; CDR3 length: 16; CDR3 protein: CASSSTRDSPLRTQYF; CDR3 DNA: TGTGCCAGCAGCTCGACCCGGGACAGCCCTTTGAGGACCCAGTACTTC
clone size: NA; V gene: TRBV5-1; D gene: NA; J gene: TRBJ2-3; CDR3 length: 15; CDR3 protein: CASSFLTGYPDTQYF; CDR3 DNA: TGCGCCAGCAGCTTCTTAACAGGGTATCCAGATACGCAGTATTTT
clone size: NA; V gene: TRBV6-5; D gene: NA; J gene: TRBJ2-7; CDR3 length: 16; CDR3 protein: CASSYSRTTGTYEQYF; CDR3 DNA: TGTGCCAGCAGTTACTCGAGGACGACGGGGACCTACGAGCAGTACTTC
clone size: NA; V gene: TRBV5-6; D gene: TRBD1; J gene: TRBJ1-3; CDR3 length: 15; CDR3 protein: CASSLWQGVGNTIYF; CDR3 DNA: TGTGCCAGCAGCTTGTGGCAGGGGGTTGGAAACACCATATATTTT
clone size: NA; V gene: TRBV5-5; D gene: NA; J gene: TRBJ1-2; CDR3 length: 15; CDR3 protein: CASSWGAGELYGYTF; CDR3 DNA: TGTGCCAGCAGCTGGGGGGCGGGAGAACTGTATGGCTACACCTTC
clone size: NA; V gene: TRBV3-1/TRBV3-2; D gene: NA; J gene: TRBJ2-5; CDR3 length: 15; CDR3 protein: CASSLGTGYQETQYF; CDR3 DNA: TGTGCCAGCAGCCTCGGGACTGGGTACCAAGAGACCCAGTACTTC
clone size: NA; V gene: TRBV6-4; D gene: NA; J gene: TRBJ2-1; CDR3 length: 14; CDR3 protein: CASSDSSGRNEQFF; CDR3 DNA: TGTGCCAGCAGTGACTCCTCGGGTAGGAATGAGCAGTTCTTC
clone size: once; V gene: TRBV12-3/TRBV12-4; D gene: NA; J gene: TRBJ2-5; CDR3 length: 13; CDR3 protein: CASSLTRQETQYF; CDR3 DNA: TGTGCCAGCAGTTTAACCAGGCAAGAGACCCAGTACTTC
clone size: NA; V gene: TRBV2; D gene: TRBD2; J gene: TRBJ2-2; CDR3 length: 17; CDR3 protein: CASRELAGGTNTGELFF; CDR3 DNA: TGTGCCAGCAGAGAACTAGCGGGGGGAACGAACACCGGGGAGCTGTTTTTT
clone size: NA; V gene: TRBV7-3; D gene: NA; J gene: TRBJ1-6; CDR3 length: 16; CDR3 protein: CASSLPPTDHNSPLHF; CDR3 DNA: TGTGCCAGCAGCTTACCCCCGACAGACCATAATTCACCCCTCCACTTT
clone size: NA; V gene: TRBV11-3; D gene: NA; J gene: TRBJ1-3; CDR3 length: 13; CDR3 protein: CASSSRAGNTIYF; CDR3 DNA: TGTGCCAGCAGCTCCAGGGCCGGAAACACCATATATTTT
clone size: NA; V gene: TRBV27; D gene: NA; J gene: TRBJ1-2; CDR3 length: 14; CDR3 protein: CASATPGFVNGYTF; CDR3 DNA: TGTGCCAGCGCCACCCCGGGGTTCGTAAATGGCTACACCTTC
clone size: NA; V gene: TRBV2; D gene: TRBD1; J gene: TRBJ1-3; CDR3 length: 15; CDR3 protein: CASSRDRGSGNTIYF; CDR3 DNA: TGTGCCAGCAGCCGGGACAGGGGCTCTGGAAACACCATATATTTT
clone size: NA; V gene: TRBV5-1; D gene: NA; J gene: TRBJ1-1; CDR3 length: 12; CDR3 protein: CASRKGSYEAFF; CDR3 DNA: TGCGCCAGCAGAAAGGGATCGTATGAAGCTTTCTTT
clone size: NA; V gene: TRBV28; D gene: NA; J gene: TRBJ1-1; CDR3 length: 14; CDR3 protein: CASSLPIRRTEAFF; CDR3 DNA: TGTGCCAGCAGTTTACCCATACGAAGGACTGAAGCTTTCTTT
clone size: NA; V gene: TRBV27; D gene: NA; J gene: TRBJ2-7; CDR3 length: 16; CDR3 protein: CASSPLIYMWSYEQYF; CDR3 DNA: TGTGCCAGCAGTCCCCTGATCTACATGTGGTCCTACGAGCAGTACTTC
clone size: NA; V gene: TRBV15; D gene: TRBD1; J gene: TRBJ1-2; CDR3 length: 18; CDR3 protein: CATSRGLQGQLGDYGYTF; CDR3 DNA: TGTGCCACCAGCAGGGGATTACAGGGGCAGTTAGGTGACTATGGCTACACCTTC
clone size: once; V gene: TRBV10-3; D gene: NA; J gene: TRBJ2-6; CDR3 length: 15; CDR3 protein: CAIRKFNSGANVLTF; CDR3 DNA: TGTGCCATCAGGAAATTTAACTCTGGGGCCAACGTCCTGACTTTC
clone size: NA; V gene: TRBV6-2/TRBV6-3; D gene: NA; J gene: TRBJ2-1; CDR3 length: 14; CDR3 protein: CASSWVGSNNEQFF; CDR3 DNA: TGTGCCAGCAGTTGGGTAGGGTCCAACAATGAGCAGTTCTTC
clone size: NA; V gene: TRBV4-1; D gene: NA; J gene: TRBJ1-5; CDR3 length: 15; CDR3 protein: CASSQEDYSNQPQHF; CDR3 DNA: TGCGCCAGCAGCCAAGAGGATTATAGCAATCAGCCCCAGCATTTT
clone size: NA; V gene: TRBV7-9; D gene: TRBD2; J gene: TRBJ2-5; CDR3 length: 17; CDR3 protein: CASSLAGTSGLQETQYF; CDR3 DNA: TGTGCCAGCAGCTTAGCTGGGACTAGCGGGCTTCAAGAGACCCAGTACTTC
clone size: NA; V gene: TRBV5-1; D gene: NA; J gene: TRBJ2-5; CDR3 length: 14; CDR3 protein: CASSSVRGPQTQYF; CDR3 DNA: TGCGCCAGCAGCTCGGTCCGGGGGCCCCAGACCCAGTACTTC
clone size: NA; V gene: TRBV6-5; D gene: NA; J gene: TRBJ2-6; CDR3 length: 14; CDR3 protein: CASSRNSGANVLTF; CDR3 DNA: TGTGCCAGCAGTCGGAACTCTGGGGCCAACGTCCTGACTTTC
clone size: NA; V gene: TRBV6-5; D gene: NA; J gene: TRBJ1-2; CDR3 length: 13; CDR3 protein: CASLKGGRGGYTF; CDR3 DNA: TGTGCCAGCCTAAAGGGGGGGAGAGGTGGCTACACCTTC
clone size: NA; V gene: TRBV5-1; D gene: NA; J gene: TRBJ1-3; CDR3 length: 14; CDR3 protein: CASRSDPSGNTIYF; CDR3 DNA: TGCGCCAGCAGGTCGGACCCTTCTGGAAACACCATATATTTT
clone size: NA; V gene: TRBV12-3/TRBV12-4; D gene: NA; J gene: TRBJ1-1; CDR3 length: 13; CDR3 protein: CASSLGGNTEAFF; CDR3 DNA: TGTGCCAGCAGTTTGGGAGGGAACACTGAAGCTTTCTTT
clone size: NA; V gene: TRBV4-1; D gene: NA; J gene: TRBJ1-5; CDR3 length: 15; CDR3 protein: CASSQGAGGYQPQHF; CDR3 DNA: TGCGCCAGCAGCCAAGGCGCGGGCGGCTATCAGCCCCAGCATTTT
clone size: NA; V gene: TRBV2; D gene: NA; J gene: TRBJ1-1; CDR3 length: 11; CDR3 protein: CASSQGSEAFF; CDR3 DNA: TGTGCCAGCAGTCAGGGCTCTGAAGCTTTCTTT
clone size: once; V gene: TRBV19; D gene: NA; J gene: TRBJ1-6; CDR3 length: 16; CDR3 protein: CASTPRGSSYNSPLHF; CDR3 DNA: TGTGCCAGCACTCCGAGAGGGAGCTCCTATAATTCACCCCTCCACTTT
clone size: NA; V gene: TRBV6-1; D gene: TRBD2; J gene: TRBJ2-4; CDR3 length: 15; CDR3 protein: CASSDPRGEQNIQYF; CDR3 DNA: TGTGCCAGCAGTGACCCCCGGGGGGAGCAAAACATTCAGTACTTC
clone size: NA; V gene: TRBV6-5; D gene: NA; J gene: TRBJ1-1; CDR3 length: 11; CDR3 protein: CASKGFTEAFF; CDR3 DNA: TGTGCCAGCAAGGGTTTTACTGAAGCTTTCTTT
clone size: NA; V gene: TRBV19; D gene: NA; J gene: TRBJ1-3; CDR3 length: 14; CDR3 protein: CASSATNSGNTIYF; CDR3 DNA: TGTGCCAGTAGCGCGACCAACTCTGGAAACACCATATATTTT